A selection of T cell receptor beta chains follows, all from one sample in a study of blood T cell repertoires in COVID-19. The table came from immunoSEQ multiplex PCR; TCRdb's copy has only in-frame clones and leaves some out. Counted here are about 120,000 clones, more than 80% occurring once; the ten biggest clones make up roughly 5%. Material: peripheral blood. These receptors came from a woman in her sixties or seventies with COVID-19, enrolled during active disease. Both conserved end residues are trimmed from each CDR3.

v_call cdr3_length cdr3_aa
TRBV6-2/TRBV6-3 13 ASSPASGGWGTQY
TRBV4-3 13 ASSTRAGSGNTIY
TRBV7-2 15 ASSLGGLDNYITRKF
TRBV7-9 11 ASVKTGLETQY
TRBV3-1/TRBV3-2 14 ASSIPGGGPGNTIY
TRBV29-1 11 SVEVGQEYGYT
TRBV13 13 ASSLAQRFRDEQF
TRBV11-3 11 ASSVGGKETQY
TRBV7-3 14 ASSPTSGGSTDTQY
TRBV12-3/TRBV12-4 11 ASSSTGGTEAF
TRBV4-3 12 ASSLTGDGSPLH
TRBV27 14 ASSLGSGGVTDTQY
TRBV24-1 13 ATRPNRGGDYGYT
TRBV5-1 11 ASSFDRGLEAF
TRBV3-1/TRBV3-2 11 ASAPGRGETQY
TRBV7-9 12 ASSLGAGNYGYT
TRBV28 13 ASSPPQGSGNTIY
TRBV19 16 ASSMAPGLAFNTGELF
TRBV27 15 ASSLGLVDSFTGELF
TRBV4-2 11 ASSHAADTEAF
TRBV4-1 15 ASSQATPGQLMYEQY
TRBV7-8 13 ASSSGQYGNQPQH
TRBV7-2 12 ASSFYRDNQPQH
TRBV5-1 15 ASSLVSGGDALYGYT
TRBV10-3 11 ATQDSYNSPLH
TRBV10-1 13 ASSGTSGGLETQY
TRBV27 13 ASSLSTGARQPQH
TRBV4-2 16 ASSLSERWDRGSDTQY
TRBV5-4 15 ASSSRSGTGANEKLF
TRBV4-2 13 ASSQVVRSTGELF
TRBV4-3 11 ASSPGQGIEAF
TRBV6-4 11 ATATNRGEKLF
TRBV3-1/TRBV3-2 14 ASSQTSAGGRDTQY
TRBV29-1 14 SVEKLRDRVSGPQY
TRBV19 14 ASSDGQGAMNTEAF
TRBV30 13 AWSTGQGGNQPQH
TRBV6-5 10 ASSRGNTEAF
TRBV4-1 13 ASSQELGGGNTIY
TRBV2 14 ASSVPIAGGYNEQF
TRBV6-6 13 ASSYPGVSNQPQH
TRBV11-3 14 ASSPFVGADYNEQF
TRBV9 13 ASSVATDRVDTQY
TRBV19 12 ASSIQGARGGYT
TRBV15 14 ATSRERAGGYNEQF
TRBV16 13 ASSRGQLGADTQY
TRBV6-5 11 ASSSGGPETQY
TRBV19 14 ASSRGGEWGRTEAF
TRBV6-6 12 ASNDRVANEKLF
TRBV7-9 13 ASSLGAGEEGGYT
TRBV9 12 ASSVRPEQNEQF
TRBV7-9 12 ASSFGREGPEQY